Below, 5 T cell receptor beta chains from the same sample are listed, as sequenced in a study of T-cell memory formation after mild COVID-19. TCRdb redid the calling of the 5' RACE reads with MiXCR, one entry per CDR3 protein. The data contain around 370,000 distinct CDR3 sequences, roughly 21% of them singletons. Sequencing was performed on PBMCs or a T cell subset sorted from them (not recorded which). The receptors come from an adult woman who had mild COVID-19 (a few samples of this study predate the infection). Cell type and time point are not known.

In its sample, this clonotype was seen a few times. The rearrangement joins TRBV3-1 to TRBJ2-3; no reliable D call. CDR3 length: 17 amino acids. V was pared by 1 base and J by 5 bases, with 19 bases between. Germline loops: CDR1 LGHDT, CDR2 YNNKEL (reference sequence). The DNA of the CDR3 is TGTGCCAGCAGCCAAGTTGGTTTCGACTCCTTAGGAGATACGCAGTATTTT. It translates to CASSQVGFDSLGDTQYF.

The rearrangement links TRBV7-9 to TRBJ1-2; D may be TRBD1 (6 bases). CDR1 is SEHNR, CDR2 FQNEAQ, per germline (reference sequence). V was trimmed by 11 bases and J by 3 bases, leaving 13 bases between them. The CDR3 consists of 12 residues. The CDR3 DNA sequence: TGTGCCGGGGGGGGCGAGTACTATGGCTACACCTTC. It is translated as CAGGGEYYGYTF.

V is TRBV12-3 or TRBV12-4 and J is TRBJ1-1; D might be TRBD1 (5 bases). The germline V and J ends were trimmed by 6 bases and 0 bases, with 11 bases remaining between them. The length of the CDR3 is 14 residues. The CDR3 is CASSRGRVNTEAFF. The CDR3 DNA is TGTGCCAGCAGCCGCGGCAGGGTGAACACTGAAGCTTTCTTT.

This rearrangement joins TRBV6-6 to TRBJ2-2; D tentatively reads TRBD1 or TRBD2 (5 bases each). The V and J ends lost 5 bases and 6 bases respectively, with 19 bases between them. Germline loops: CDR1 MNHNY, CDR2 SVGAGI (reference sequence). The CDR3 runs 16 residues. The CDR3 reads CASSPERGGGPGELFF. The CDR3 DNA follows: TGTGCCAGCAGTCCCGAGAGGGGTGGCGGCCCCGGGGAGCTGTTTTTT.

The rearrangement uses TRBV6-5 and TRBJ2-3; 10 bases line up with TRBD1. This CDR3 is built from 16 residues. V dropped 2 bases and J dropped 6; count of bases not matched to a gene: 8. The germline V gene has CDR1 MNHEY and CDR2 SVGAGI. The DNA for the CDR3 is TGTGCCAGCAGTTACGCAGACAGGGGGCTAAAGGATACGCAGTATTTT. This gives the protein CASSYADRGLKDTQYF.